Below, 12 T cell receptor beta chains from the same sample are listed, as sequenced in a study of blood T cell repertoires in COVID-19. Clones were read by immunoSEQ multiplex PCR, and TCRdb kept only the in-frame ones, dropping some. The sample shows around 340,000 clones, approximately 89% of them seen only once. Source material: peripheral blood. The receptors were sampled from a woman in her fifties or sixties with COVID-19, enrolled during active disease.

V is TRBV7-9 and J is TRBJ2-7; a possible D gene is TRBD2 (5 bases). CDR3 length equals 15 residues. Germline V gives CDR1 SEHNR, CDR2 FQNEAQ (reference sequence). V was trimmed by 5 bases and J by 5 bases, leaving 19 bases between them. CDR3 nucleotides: TGTGCCAGCAGCGCTTTACTCGGGGTACGGGACGAGCAGTACTTC. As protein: CASSALLGVRDEQYF.

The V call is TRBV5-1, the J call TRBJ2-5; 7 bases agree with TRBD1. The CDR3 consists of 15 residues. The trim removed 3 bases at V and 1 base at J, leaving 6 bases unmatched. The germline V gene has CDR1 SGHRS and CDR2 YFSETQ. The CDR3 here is CASSSRQGFQETQYF. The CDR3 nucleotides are TGCGCCAGCAGCTCCCGACAGGGTTTCCAAGAGACCCAGTACTTC.

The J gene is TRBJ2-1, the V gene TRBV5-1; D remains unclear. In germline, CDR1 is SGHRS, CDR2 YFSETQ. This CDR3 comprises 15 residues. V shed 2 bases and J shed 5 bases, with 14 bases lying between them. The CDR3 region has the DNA TGCGCCAGCAGCTTTGGCCAGGCATCAAACAATGAGCAGTTCTTC. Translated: CASSFGQASNNEQFF.

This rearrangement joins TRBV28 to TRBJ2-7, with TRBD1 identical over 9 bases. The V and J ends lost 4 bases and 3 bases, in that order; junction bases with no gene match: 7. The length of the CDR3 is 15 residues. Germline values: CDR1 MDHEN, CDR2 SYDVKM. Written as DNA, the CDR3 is TGTGCCAGCAGTTCCACCGGGACAGGGTTCTACGAGCAGTACTTC. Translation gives CASSSTGTGFYEQYF.

The CDR3 region is CASSPNTGQETQYF. The CDR3 DNA follows: TGTGCCAGCTCGCCAAACACGGGACAAGAGACCCAGTACTTC. The rearrangement joins TRBV18 to TRBJ2-5; D is possibly TRBD2 (5 bases). The germline V and J ends were trimmed by 6 bases and 2 bases, with 13 bases remaining between them. Per germline, CDR1 KGHSH and CDR2 LQKENI. This CDR3 is 14 amino acids long.

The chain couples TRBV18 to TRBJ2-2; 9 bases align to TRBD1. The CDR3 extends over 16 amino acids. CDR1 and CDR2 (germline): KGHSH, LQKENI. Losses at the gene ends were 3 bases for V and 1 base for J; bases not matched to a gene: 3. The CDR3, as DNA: TGTGCCAGCTCACCTACAGGGGGCATGAACACCGGGGAGCTGTTTTTT. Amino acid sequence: CASSPTGGMNTGELFF. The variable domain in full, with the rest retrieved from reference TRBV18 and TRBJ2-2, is NAGVMQNPRHLVRRRGQEARLRCSPMKGHSHVYWYRQLPEEGLKFMVYLQKENIIDESGMPKERFSAEFPKEGPSILRIQQVVRGDSAAYFCASSPTGGMNTGELFFGEGSRLTVL.

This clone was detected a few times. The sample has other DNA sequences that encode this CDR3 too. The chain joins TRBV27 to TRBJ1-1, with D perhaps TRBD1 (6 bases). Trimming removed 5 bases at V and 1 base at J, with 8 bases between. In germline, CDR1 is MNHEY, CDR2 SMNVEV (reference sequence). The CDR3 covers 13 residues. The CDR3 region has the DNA TGTGCCAGCAGTCTACAGGGGAACACTGAAGCTTTCTTT. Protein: CASSLQGNTEAFF.

DNA for the CDR3: TGTGCCAGTAGTATTTTAAGGACAAACTCTGGAAACACCATATATTTT. Translated: CASSILRTNSGNTIYF. The chain links TRBV19 to TRBJ1-3; a weak D match, TRBD1 (5 bases). V was shortened by 3 bases and J by 0 bases, with 12 bases between the two germline ends. Germline CDR1 is LNHDA and CDR2 is SQIVND (reference sequence). The CDR3 totals 16 residues.

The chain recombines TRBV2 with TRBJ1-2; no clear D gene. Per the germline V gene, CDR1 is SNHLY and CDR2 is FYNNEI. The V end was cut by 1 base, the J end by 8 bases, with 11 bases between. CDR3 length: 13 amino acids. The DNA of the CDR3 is TGTGCCAGCAGTGAAGGTGTCTACCGGGGCTACACCTTC. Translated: CASSEGVYRGYTF.

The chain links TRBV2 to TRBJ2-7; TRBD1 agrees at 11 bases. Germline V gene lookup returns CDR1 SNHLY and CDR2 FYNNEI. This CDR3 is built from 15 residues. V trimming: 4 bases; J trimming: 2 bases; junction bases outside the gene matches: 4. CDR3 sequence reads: CASSGGTGGPYEQYF. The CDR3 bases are TGTGCCAGCAGTGGCGGGACAGGGGGGCCCTACGAGCAGTACTTC. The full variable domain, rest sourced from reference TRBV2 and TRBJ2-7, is EPEVTQTPSHQVTQMGQEVILRCVPISNHLYFYWYRQILGQKVEFLVSFYNNEISEKSEIFDDQFSVERPDGSNFTLKIRSTKLEDSAMYFCASSGGTGGPYEQYFGPGTRLTVT.

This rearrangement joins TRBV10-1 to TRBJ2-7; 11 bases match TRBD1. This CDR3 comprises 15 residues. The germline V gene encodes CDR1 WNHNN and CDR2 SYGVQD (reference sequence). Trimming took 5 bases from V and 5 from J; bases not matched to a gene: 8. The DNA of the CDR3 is TGCGCCAGCAGTAAAGGGACAGGGGGACGGGACGAGCAGTACTTC. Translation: CASSKGTGGRDEQYF.

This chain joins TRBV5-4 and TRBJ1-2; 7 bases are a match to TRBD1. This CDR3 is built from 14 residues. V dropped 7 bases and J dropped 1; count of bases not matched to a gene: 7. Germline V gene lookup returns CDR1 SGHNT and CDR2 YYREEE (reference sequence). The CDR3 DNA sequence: TGTGCCAGCCATACTACAGGGGTTAACTATGGCTACACCTTC. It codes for CASHTTGVNYGYTF.